This T cell receptor (beta chain) was observed in a study of post-analysis software for immune sequencing data. Points from the study as a whole: About five TRBV segments occurring more often in patients than controls included TRBV5-6, TRBV5-1 and TRBV20-1. Controls had significantly higher normalized Chao1 diversity than multiple sclerosis patients.

Germline CDR1 SGHTS, CDR2 YDEGEE. V shed 1 base and J shed 10 bases, with 13 bases lying between them. The CDR3 sequence is 13 residues long. Presence of unique molecular identifiers characterized the TCR beta cDNA libraries. MiXCR was run by TCRdb on the PCR reads, yielding one entry per CDR3 protein. This repertoire shows roughly 600,000 distinct CDR3 sequences, 44% found once; its top ten account for roughly 1.8%. The table lists this clonotype with a count of one. Its antigen is still unknown. The rearrangement uses TRBV5-8 and TRBJ2-3; D is ambiguous. The clonotype originates from a girl between 5 and 17 years old with multiple sclerosis. Sequencing input: blood. The CDR3 coding sequence is TGTGCCAGCAGCTTGCAAATCAGAAGACCGCAGTATTTT. Its translation: CASSLQIRRPQYF.